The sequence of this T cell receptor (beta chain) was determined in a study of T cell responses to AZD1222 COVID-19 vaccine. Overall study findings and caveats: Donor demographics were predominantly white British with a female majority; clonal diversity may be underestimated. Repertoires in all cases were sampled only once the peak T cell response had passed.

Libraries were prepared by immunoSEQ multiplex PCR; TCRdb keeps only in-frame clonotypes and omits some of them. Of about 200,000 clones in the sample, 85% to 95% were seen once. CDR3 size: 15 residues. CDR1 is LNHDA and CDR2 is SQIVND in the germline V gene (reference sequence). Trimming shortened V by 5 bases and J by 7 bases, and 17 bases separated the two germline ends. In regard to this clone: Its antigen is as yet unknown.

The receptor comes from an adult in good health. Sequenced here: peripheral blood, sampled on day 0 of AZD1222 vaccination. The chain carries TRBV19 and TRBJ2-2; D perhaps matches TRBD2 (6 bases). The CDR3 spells CASSQSGYRGGELFF. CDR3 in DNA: TGTGCCAGTAGTCAAAGCGGGTATCGCGGCGGGGAGCTGTTTTTT.